This is a list of T cell receptor beta chains from one sample in a study of memory CD4+ T cells and cytomegalovirus serostatus. Sequenced by immunoSEQ multiplex PCR; TCRdb stores in-frame clones only, minus some. The repertoire has about 50,000 clones, around four fifths of them found once; the top ten carry approximately 0.8%. The sequenced sample consisted of memory CD4+ T cells from blood. These receptors originate from an adult in good health and CMV-seronegative. Both conserved end residues are part of each CDR3. Fields, in order: J gene, clone size, D gene, V gene, CDR3 protein, CDR3 DNA. A D gene is named only where the DNA matches it firmly. The size field is filled for only some rows; it gives once, few, many or a size class.

J: TRBJ1-4
size: -
D: TRBD1
V: TRBV5-1
CDR3: CASTTDRPYEKLFF
DNA: TGCGCCAGCACCACGGACAGGCCATATGAAAAACTGTTTTTT

J: TRBJ1-4
size: -
D: -
V: TRBV25-1
CDR3: CASSEMAGASRTVLKLFF
DNA: TGTGCCAGCAGTGAGATGGCTGGGGCCTCGCGGACAGTCTTAAAACTGTTTTTT

J: TRBJ2-2
size: -
D: -
V: TRBV28
CDR3: CASSSGYPTGELFF
DNA: TGTGCCAGCAGTTCAGGCTACCCCACCGGGGAGCTGTTTTTT

J: TRBJ2-7
size: -
D: -
V: TRBV19
CDR3: CASSDGGLGTYEQYF
DNA: TGTGCCAGTAGTGATGGGGGACTGGGAACCTACGAGCAGTACTTC

J: TRBJ1-4
size: -
D: TRBD1
V: TRBV28
CDR3: CAIGGGPNEKLFF
DNA: TGTGCCATAGGGGGCGGCCCTAATGAAAAACTGTTTTTT

J: TRBJ2-1
size: -
D: -
V: TRBV25-1
CDR3: CASSATGTNSYNEQFF
DNA: TGTGCCAGCAGTGCCACAGGGACTAACTCCTACAATGAGCAGTTCTTC

J: TRBJ2-5
size: -
D: -
V: TRBV28
CDR3: CASRPRTASPETQYF
DNA: TGTGCCAGCAGGCCACGGACCGCCTCTCCAGAGACCCAGTACTTC

J: TRBJ1-5
size: few
D: TRBD1
V: TRBV6-1
CDR3: CASSEARQGGPNQPQHF
DNA: TGTGCCAGCAGTGAAGCGCGGCAGGGGGGGCCTAATCAGCCCCAGCATTTT

J: TRBJ2-7
size: -
D: TRBD1
V: TRBV28
CDR3: CASSSPRRGHNEQYF
DNA: TGTGCCAGCAGTTCGCCCCGCAGGGGGCATAACGAGCAGTACTTC

J: TRBJ2-3
size: -
D: -
V: TRBV27
CDR3: CASVVPDETDTQYF
DNA: TGTGCCAGCGTAGTCCCAGACGAGACAGATACGCAGTATTTT

J: TRBJ2-1
size: few
D: TRBD2
V: TRBV19
CDR3: CASTPSGGAGEQFF
DNA: TGTGCCAGTACCCCAAGCGGGGGGGCTGGGGAGCAGTTCTTC

J: TRBJ2-5
size: -
D: TRBD2
V: TRBV30
CDR3: CAWSGAGGRYQETQYF
DNA: TGTGCCTGGAGCGGAGCGGGGGGTCGGTACCAAGAGACCCAGTACTTC

J: TRBJ2-7
size: once
D: TRBD2
V: TRBV5-6
CDR3: CASSPRPGLVSFEQYF
DNA: TGTGCCAGCAGCCCCCGCCCGGGACTAGTGAGTTTCGAGCAGTACTTC